Below are 7 T cell receptor beta chains sequenced from a single sample in a study of cytomegalovirus exposure and HLA in healthy donors. Primers: 60 Vbeta forward and 13 Jbeta reverse. Profiling relied on immunoSEQ multiplex PCR, and the TCRdb table lists in-frame clones only, not all of them. Here the sample table reports approximately 110,000 clones. Input material: PBMCs. The receptor source for this set is a man between 18 and 35 years old in good health and CMV-seronegative.

The chain has TRBV27 and TRBJ1-6; 9 nucleotides align to TRBD1. The V segment lost 6 bases and the J segment 10 bases; nucleotides outside the gene matches: 4. Germline loops: CDR1 MNHEY, CDR2 SMNVEV (reference sequence). The CDR3 runs 13 residues. CDR3 sequence: CASRGTGSSPLHF. DNA for the CDR3: TGTGCCAGCAGAGGGACAGGGAGCTCACCCCTCCACTTT.

The chain is built from TRBV5-1 and TRBJ2-4, with D possibly matching TRBD1 (5 bases). The CDR3 loop spans 16 amino acids. CDR1 and CDR2 from the germline V gene are SGHRS and YFSETQ. V was cut by 3 bases and J by 2 bases, with 15 bases left in between. The DNA of the CDR3 is TGCGCCAGCAGCTCGGTGGGAAGGGGTTCCAAAAACATTCAGTACTTC. Translation gives CASSSVGRGSKNIQYF.

The genes are TRBV28 and TRBJ1-5; a possible D gene is TRBD1 (5 bases). The CDR3 loop spans 12 amino acids. Per germline, CDR1 MDHEN and CDR2 SYDVKM. V lost 6 bases and J 4 bases, leaving 7 bases between the germline ends. Written as DNA, the CDR3 is TGTGCCAGCAGCCCAGGGAATCAGCCCCAGCATTTT. Protein product: CASSPGNQPQHF.

The rearrangement links TRBV5-4 to TRBJ1-3, with 9 bases aligning to TRBD1. Germline CDR1 SGHNT, CDR2 YYREEE (reference sequence). The junction had 4 bases not matched to a gene; V was cut back by 3 bases and J by 0 bases. The CDR3 consists of 16 residues. CDR3 sequence reads: CASSSGTGSSGNTIYF. CDR3 in DNA: TGTGCCAGCAGCTCTGGGACAGGGAGCTCTGGAAACACCATATATTTT.

V is TRBV25-1 and J is TRBJ2-6; tentative D call: TRBD1 (5 bases). The length of the CDR3 is 15 residues. V gave up 4 bases and J gave up 1 base, with 8 bases separating them. The germline CDR1 and CDR2 sequences are MGHDK and SYGVNS. For the CDR3, the DNA is TGTGCCAGCAGTGCCAGGGTATCTGGGGCCAACGTCCTGACTTTC. Protein sequence: CASSARVSGANVLTF.

The rearrangement links TRBV6-1 to TRBJ2-1; TRBD1 matches 11 bases. Losses at the gene ends were 1 base for V and 8 bases for J; bases not matched to a gene: 4. CDR3 length: 15 residues. Germline values: CDR1 MNHNS, CDR2 SASEGT. The CDR3 region is CASSEGTGGAYEQFF. DNA of the CDR3: TGTGCCAGCAGTGAAGGGACAGGGGGCGCCTATGAGCAGTTCTTC.

The chain recombines TRBV7-9 with TRBJ2-7, with 8 bases aligning to TRBD1. The CDR3 is made up of 15 amino acids. CDR1 is SEHNR, CDR2 FQNEAQ, per germline (reference sequence). V dropped 5 bases and J dropped 3; count of bases not matched to a gene: 9. The CDR3 here is CASSPTGVERYEQYF. CDR3 in DNA: TGTGCCAGCAGCCCGACAGGGGTTGAGCGCTACGAGCAGTACTTC. Supplemented by reference TRBV7-9 and TRBJ2-7, the full variable domain reads DTGVSQNPRHKITKRGQNVTFRCDPISEHNRLYWYRQTLGQGPEFLTYFQNEAQLEKSRLLSDRFSAERPKGSFSTLEIQRTEQGDSAMYLCASSPTGVERYEQYFGPGTRLTVT.